These 14 T cell receptor beta chains were sequenced from one sample in a study of beta chain features in type 1 diabetes. Isolated RNA was reverse transcribed in full, so expressed TCRB transcripts were sequenced. Assay used: immunoSEQ multiplex PCR; TCRdb lists only in-frame clones, some missing. The sample consists of about 330,000 clones, approximately 11% of them appearing once. The sample taken for sequencing was naive CD4+ T cells from blood. The receptors stem from a woman in her thirties in good health.

The gene calls are TRBV15 and TRBJ2-7, with 7 bases aligning to TRBD1. Unmatched junction bases numbered 6, after V lost 2 bases and J lost 5 bases. The CDR3 is made up of 14 amino acids. Germline V gene sequence: CDR1 LNHNV, CDR2 YYDKDF (reference sequence). In DNA form, the CDR3 reads TGTGCCACCAGCAGACAGGGGGATACGAACGAGCAGTACTTC. This gives the protein CATSRQGDTNEQYF.

This clone was observed a handful of times. The chain employs TRBV23-1 and TRBJ2-5; the D gene is possibly TRBD1 (5 bases). TRBV23-1 is labeled an ORF, and its function is uncertain. The CDR3 is 13 residues long. V was cut by 3 bases and J by 1 base, with 6 bases left in between. This CDR3 reads CASSHTGQETQYF. The DNA for the CDR3 is TGCGCCAGCAGTCATACAGGCCAAGAGACCCAGTACTTC.

This clone came up a few times. The rearrangement uses TRBV9 and TRBJ1-3, with D perhaps TRBD1 (6 bases). Trimming shortened V by 4 bases and J by 0 bases, and 8 bases separated the two germline ends. Germline-derived CDR1 and CDR2 are SGDLS and YYNGEE. The CDR3 covers 14 residues. The CDR3 loop reads CASSRDTSGNTIYF. CDR3 coding DNA: TGTGCCAGCAGCCGGGACACCTCTGGAAACACCATATATTTT.

The chain employs TRBV7-3 and TRBJ2-3; 10 bases align to TRBD2. The V segment lost 1 base and the J segment 4 bases; nucleotides outside the gene matches: 5. This CDR3 has 16 amino acids. Germline V gene data show CDR1 as SGHTA and CDR2 as FQGTGA. The CDR3 here is CASSLIGTSASDTQYF. DNA for the CDR3: TGTGCCAGCAGCTTAATTGGGACTAGCGCCTCAGATACGCAGTATTTT.

This clone has a handful of counts. The chain couples TRBV7-9 to TRBJ1-1; D gene unclear. Germline V CDR1 and CDR2: SEHNR, FQNEAQ (reference sequence). V was trimmed by 3 bases and J by 4 bases, leaving 12 bases between them. The CDR3 consists of 14 residues. This chain's CDR3 is CASSFTGAGTEAFF. The CDR3 DNA reads TGTGCCAGCAGCTTTACGGGAGCGGGCACTGAAGCTTTCTTT. Together with reference TRBV7-9 and TRBJ1-1, the CDR3 gives the full variable domain: DTGVSQNPRHKITKRGQNVTFRCDPISEHNRLYWYRQTLGQGPEFLTYFQNEAQLEKSRLLSDRFSAERPKGSFSTLEIQRTEQGDSAMYLCASSFTGAGTEAFFGQGTRLTVV.

The chain employs TRBV6-5 and TRBJ1-5; perhaps TRBD1 as D (5 bases). The CDR3 is 14 residues long. Germline CDR1 and CDR2: MNHEY and SVGAGI. V lost 5 bases, J lost 2 bases, and 10 bases lay in between. The chain's CDR3 is CASSKLQGNQPQHF. CDR3 nucleotides: TGTGCCAGCAGTAAGTTACAGGGCAATCAGCCCCAGCATTTT.

The CDR3 DNA sequence: TGCGCCAGCAGCAGAAGGACTAGCGGGAGGGCAGATACGCAGTATTTT. Translation gives CASSRRTSGRADTQYF. V and J are TRBV5-1 and TRBJ2-3, with TRBD2 identical over 15 bases. V gave up 4 bases and J gave up 4 bases; unmatched junction bases: 4. Germline V gene data show CDR1 as SGHRS and CDR2 as YFSETQ. The CDR3 extends over 16 amino acids.

The CDR3 nucleotides are TGTGCCAGCTCACCAGCAGTCACAGATACGCAGTATTTT. It yields the protein CASSPAVTDTQYF. The chain links TRBV18 to TRBJ2-3; no clear D gene. Trimming removed 2 bases at V and 2 bases at J, with 5 bases between. The CDR3 is 13 amino acids. The germline V gene encodes CDR1 KGHSH and CDR2 LQKENI.

The V and J genes are TRBV7-2 and TRBJ2-1, with 11 bases fitting TRBD2. This CDR3 region has 19 residues. The V and J ends lost 4 bases and 3 bases, in that order; junction bases with no gene match: 14. Germline-derived CDR1 and CDR2 are SGHTA and FQGNSA. The CDR3 protein is CASSSPGSGRAGGYNEQFF. In DNA, the CDR3 is TGTGCCAGCAGCTCACCCGGTAGCGGGAGGGCTGGCGGCTACAATGAGCAGTTCTTC.

The CDR3 DNA reads TGTGCCAGCAGTGAACCCACGTCCCTTCGGGGCTACACCTTC. This gives the protein CASSEPTSLRGYTF. The J gene is TRBJ1-2, the V gene TRBV25-1; D not resolved. In germline, CDR1 is MGHDK, CDR2 SYGVNS. V was shortened by 2 bases and J by 8 bases, with 15 bases between the two germline ends. The CDR3 extends over 14 amino acids.

The sample holds a few counts of this clone. CDR3 protein: CSVARGQGGNTQYF. As DNA, the CDR3 is TGCAGCGTTGCTAGGGGACAGGGGGGGAATACGCAGTATTTT. The chain has TRBV29-1 and TRBJ2-3; 11 positions agree with TRBD1. This CDR3 contains 14 residues. From germline, CDR1 is SQVTM and CDR2 ANQGSEA. V was pared by 4 bases and J by 7 bases, with 7 bases of the junction left unmatched.

This chain uses TRBV4-2 with TRBJ2-1; possibly TRBD2 for D (6 bases). V was pared by 4 bases and J by 7 bases, with 20 bases between. Germline V gene lookup returns CDR1 LGHNA and CDR2 YNFKEQ. The CDR3 totals 16 residues. The DNA of the CDR3 is TGTGCCAGCAGCCCTAAGACACCGGGAGATCGGAATGAGCAGTTCTTC. Its protein is CASSPKTPGDRNEQFF.

This clone was observed a handful of times. The chain employs TRBV18 and TRBJ2-5, with D tentatively TRBD2 (6 bases). CDR3 length: 16 residues. The germline V gene encodes CDR1 KGHSH and CDR2 LQKENI. Trimming cost V 3 bases and J 4 bases, with 18 bases left between them. The CDR3 reads CASSPVLGEAVETQYF. CDR3 sequence (DNA): TGTGCCAGCTCACCCGTACTAGGGGAGGCGGTAGAGACCCAGTACTTC.

This clone was seen a few times. This sample includes further DNA sequences coding for the same CDR3. The chain uses TRBV30 and TRBJ1-1; 11 positions match TRBD1. V lost 3 bases, J lost 4 bases, and 1 base stayed unmatched. This CDR3 has 13 amino acids. From germline, CDR1 is GTSNPN and CDR2 SVGIG (reference sequence). The CDR3 bases are TGTGCCTGGAGGGGACAGGGGGTCACTGAAGCTTTCTTT. Translation: CAWRGQGVTEAFF.